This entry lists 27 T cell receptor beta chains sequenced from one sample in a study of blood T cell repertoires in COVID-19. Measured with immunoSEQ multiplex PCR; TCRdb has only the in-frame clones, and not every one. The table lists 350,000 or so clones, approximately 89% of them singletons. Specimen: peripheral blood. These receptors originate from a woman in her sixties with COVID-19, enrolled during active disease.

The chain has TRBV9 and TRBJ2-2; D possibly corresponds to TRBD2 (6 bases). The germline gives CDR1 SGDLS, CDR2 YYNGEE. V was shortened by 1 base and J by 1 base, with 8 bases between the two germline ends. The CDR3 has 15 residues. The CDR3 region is CASSVMGGNTGELFF. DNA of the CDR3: TGTGCCAGCAGCGTAATGGGGGGGAACACCGGGGAGCTGTTTTTT. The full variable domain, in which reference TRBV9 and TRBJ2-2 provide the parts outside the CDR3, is DSGVTQTPKHLITATGQRVTLRCSPRSGDLSVYWYQQSLDQGLQFLIQYYNGEERAKGNILERFSAQQFPDLHSELNLSSLELGDSALYFCASSVMGGNTGELFFGEGSRLTVL.

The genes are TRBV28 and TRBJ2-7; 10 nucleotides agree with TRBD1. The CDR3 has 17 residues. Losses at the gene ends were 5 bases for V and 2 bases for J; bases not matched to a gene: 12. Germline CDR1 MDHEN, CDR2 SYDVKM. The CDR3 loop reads CASSLWDRTGGTYEQYF. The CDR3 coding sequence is TGTGCCAGCAGTCTCTGGGACCGGACAGGGGGGACCTACGAGCAGTACTTC.

The CDR3 DNA reads as TGCGCCAGCAGCCAAGGGGCAGGGGACTATGGCTACACCTTC. This encodes CASSQGAGDYGYTF. The chain employs TRBV4-1 and TRBJ1-2; perhaps TRBD1 as D (6 bases). CDR1 MGHRA and CDR2 YSYEKL come from the germline V gene. The CDR3 has 14 residues. V lost 1 base, J lost 3 bases, and 9 bases lay in between.

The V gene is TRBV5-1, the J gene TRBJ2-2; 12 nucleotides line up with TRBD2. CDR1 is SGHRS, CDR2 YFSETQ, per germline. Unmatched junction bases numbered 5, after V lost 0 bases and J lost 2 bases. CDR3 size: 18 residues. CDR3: CASSLGTSGAPNTGELFF. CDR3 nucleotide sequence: TGCGCCAGCAGCTTGGGGACTAGCGGGGCCCCAAACACCGGGGAGCTGTTTTTT.

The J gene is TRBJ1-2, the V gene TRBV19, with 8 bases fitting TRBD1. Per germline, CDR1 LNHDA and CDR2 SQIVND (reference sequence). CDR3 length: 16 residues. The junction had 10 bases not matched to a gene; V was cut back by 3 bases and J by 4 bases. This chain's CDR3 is CASSIRGTGLSYGYTF. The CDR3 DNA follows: TGTGCCAGTAGTATTAGGGGGACAGGATTGAGCTATGGCTACACCTTC.

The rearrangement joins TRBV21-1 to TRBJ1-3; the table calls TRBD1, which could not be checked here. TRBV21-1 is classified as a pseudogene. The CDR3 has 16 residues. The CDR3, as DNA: TGTGCCAGCAGCAAAGAACGGGACAGCTCTGGAAACACCATATATTTT. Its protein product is CASSKERDSSGNTIYF.

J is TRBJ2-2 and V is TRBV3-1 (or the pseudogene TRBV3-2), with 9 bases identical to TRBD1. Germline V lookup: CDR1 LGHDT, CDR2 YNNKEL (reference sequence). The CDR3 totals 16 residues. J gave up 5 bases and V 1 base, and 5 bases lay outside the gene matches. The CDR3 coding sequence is TGTGCCAGCAGCCAAGGTTCCGGGACAGGGACCGGGGAGCTGTTTTTT. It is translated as CASSQGSGTGTGELFF.

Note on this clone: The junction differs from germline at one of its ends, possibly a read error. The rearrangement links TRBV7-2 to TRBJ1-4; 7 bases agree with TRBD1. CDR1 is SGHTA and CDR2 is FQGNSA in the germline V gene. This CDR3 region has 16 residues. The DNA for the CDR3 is TGTGCCAGCAGCCGTTTCGGCGGACAGGTGAATGGAAAACTGTTTTTT. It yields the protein CASSRFGGQVNGKLFF.

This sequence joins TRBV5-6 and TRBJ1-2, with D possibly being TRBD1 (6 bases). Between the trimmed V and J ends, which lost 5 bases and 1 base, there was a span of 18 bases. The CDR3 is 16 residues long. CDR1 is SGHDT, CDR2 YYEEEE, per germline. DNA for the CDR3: TGTGCCAGCAGTTTGCTGGGGGCAGCTGATAACTATGGCTACACCTTC. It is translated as CASSLLGAADNYGYTF.

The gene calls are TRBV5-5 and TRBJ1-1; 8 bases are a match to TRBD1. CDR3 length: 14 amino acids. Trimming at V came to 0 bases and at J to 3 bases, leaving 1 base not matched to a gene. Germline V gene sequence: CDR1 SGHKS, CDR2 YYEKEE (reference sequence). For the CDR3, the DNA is TGTGCCAGCAGCTTGGACAGGGGGGACACTGAAGCTTTCTTT. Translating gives CASSLDRGDTEAFF.

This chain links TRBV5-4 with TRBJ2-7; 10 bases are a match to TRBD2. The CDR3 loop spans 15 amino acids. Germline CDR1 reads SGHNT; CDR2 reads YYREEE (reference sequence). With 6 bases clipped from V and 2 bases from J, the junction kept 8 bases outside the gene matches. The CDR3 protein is CASIDDSGGPYEQYF. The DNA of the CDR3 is TGTGCCAGCATCGACGATAGCGGGGGGCCCTACGAGCAGTACTTC.

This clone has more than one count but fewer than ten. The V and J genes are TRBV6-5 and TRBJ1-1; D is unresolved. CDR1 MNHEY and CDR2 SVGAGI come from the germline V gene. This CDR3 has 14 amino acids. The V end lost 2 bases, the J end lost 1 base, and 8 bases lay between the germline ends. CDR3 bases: TGTGCCAGCAGTTACCGCCCGGGGAACACTGAAGCTTTCTTT. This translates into CASSYRPGNTEAFF.

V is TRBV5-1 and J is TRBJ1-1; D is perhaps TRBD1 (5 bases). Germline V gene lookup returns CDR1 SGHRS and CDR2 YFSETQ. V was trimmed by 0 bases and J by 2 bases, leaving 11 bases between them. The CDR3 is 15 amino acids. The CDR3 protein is CASSLEWGGNTEAFF. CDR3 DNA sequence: TGCGCCAGCAGCTTGGAGTGGGGGGGTAACACTGAAGCTTTCTTT.

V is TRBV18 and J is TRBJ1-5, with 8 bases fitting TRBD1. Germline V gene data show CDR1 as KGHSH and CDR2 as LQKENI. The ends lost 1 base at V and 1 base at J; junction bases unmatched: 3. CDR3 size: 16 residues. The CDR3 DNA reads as TGTGCCAGCTCACCACGAAGGACAGGGAGCAATCAGCCCCAGCATTTT. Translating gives CASSPRRTGSNQPQHF.

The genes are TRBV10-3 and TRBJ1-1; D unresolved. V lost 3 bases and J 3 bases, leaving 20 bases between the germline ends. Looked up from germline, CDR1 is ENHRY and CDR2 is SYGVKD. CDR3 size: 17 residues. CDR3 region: CAISDPTGQGGHTEAFF. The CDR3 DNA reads TGTGCCATCAGTGACCCTACCGGGCAAGGAGGCCACACTGAAGCTTTCTTT.

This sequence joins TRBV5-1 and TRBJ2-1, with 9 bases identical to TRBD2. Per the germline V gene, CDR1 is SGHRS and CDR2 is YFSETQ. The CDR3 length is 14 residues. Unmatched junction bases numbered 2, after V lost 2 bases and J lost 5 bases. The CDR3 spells CASSFSGGNNEQFF. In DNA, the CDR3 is TGCGCCAGCAGCTTTAGCGGGGGCAACAATGAGCAGTTCTTC.

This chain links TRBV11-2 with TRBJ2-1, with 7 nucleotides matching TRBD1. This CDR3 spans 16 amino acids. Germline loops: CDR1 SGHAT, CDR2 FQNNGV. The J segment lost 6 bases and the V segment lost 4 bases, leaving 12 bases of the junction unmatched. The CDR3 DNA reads TGTGCCAGCAGCTCTCTAGGGGCAGACAGGGTCAATGAGCAGTTCTTC. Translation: CASSSLGADRVNEQFF.

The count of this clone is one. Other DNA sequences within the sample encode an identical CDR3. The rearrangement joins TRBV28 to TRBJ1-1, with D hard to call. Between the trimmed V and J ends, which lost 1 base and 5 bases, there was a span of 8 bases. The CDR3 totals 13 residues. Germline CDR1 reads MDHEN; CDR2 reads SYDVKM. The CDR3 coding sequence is TGTGCCAGCAGTTTATCCGGAGGAACTGAAGCTTTCTTT. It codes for CASSLSGGTEAFF.

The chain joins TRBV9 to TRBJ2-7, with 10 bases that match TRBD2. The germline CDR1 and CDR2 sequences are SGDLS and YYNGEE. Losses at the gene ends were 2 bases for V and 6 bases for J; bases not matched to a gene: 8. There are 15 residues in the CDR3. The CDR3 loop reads CASSVPASGGSEQYF. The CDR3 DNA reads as TGTGCCAGCAGCGTCCCGGCTAGCGGGGGATCCGAGCAGTACTTC.

CDR3 amino acids: CASSLHVVQETQYF. CDR3 DNA sequence: TGTGCCAGCAGCTTACACGTGGTCCAGGAGACCCAGTACTTC. The chain uses TRBV7-2 and TRBJ2-5; the D is unclear. Germline assignment: CDR1 SGHTA and CDR2 FQGNSA. This CDR3 is built from 14 residues. The germline V and J ends were trimmed by 2 bases and 5 bases, with 12 bases remaining between them.

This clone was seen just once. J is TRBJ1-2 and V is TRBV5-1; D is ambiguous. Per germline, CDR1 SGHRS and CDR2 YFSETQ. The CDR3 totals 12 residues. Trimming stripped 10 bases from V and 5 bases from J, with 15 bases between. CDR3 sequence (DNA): TGCGCCCGCAAAACGAGGGAATATGGCTACACCTTC. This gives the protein CARKTREYGYTF.

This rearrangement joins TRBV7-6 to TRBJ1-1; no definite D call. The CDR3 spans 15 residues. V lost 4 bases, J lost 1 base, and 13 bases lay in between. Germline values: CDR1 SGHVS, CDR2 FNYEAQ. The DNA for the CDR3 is TGTGCCAGCAGCTCGTCTCCCCGGGGGAACACTGAAGCTTTCTTT. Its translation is CASSSSPRGNTEAFF.

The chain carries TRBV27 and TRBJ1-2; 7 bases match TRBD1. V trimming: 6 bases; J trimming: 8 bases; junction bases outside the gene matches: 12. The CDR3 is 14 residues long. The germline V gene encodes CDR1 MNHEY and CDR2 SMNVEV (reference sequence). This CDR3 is CASRRTEGARGYTF. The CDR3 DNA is TGTGCCAGCAGACGAACAGAGGGGGCCAGGGGCTACACCTTC.

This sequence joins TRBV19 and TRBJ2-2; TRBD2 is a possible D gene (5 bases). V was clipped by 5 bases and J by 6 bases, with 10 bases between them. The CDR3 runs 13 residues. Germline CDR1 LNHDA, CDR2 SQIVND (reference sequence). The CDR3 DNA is TGTGCCAGTAGTCCCCCCGGGGCCGGGGAGCTGTTTTTT. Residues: CASSPPGAGELFF.

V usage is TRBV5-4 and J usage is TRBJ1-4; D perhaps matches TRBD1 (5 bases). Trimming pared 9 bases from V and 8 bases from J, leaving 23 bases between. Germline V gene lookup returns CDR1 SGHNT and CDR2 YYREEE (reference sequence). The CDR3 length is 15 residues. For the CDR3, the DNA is TGTGCCACCGGCAGGCAGGGCCCGCTAGAAGAAAAACTGTTTTTT. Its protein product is CATGRQGPLEEKLFF.

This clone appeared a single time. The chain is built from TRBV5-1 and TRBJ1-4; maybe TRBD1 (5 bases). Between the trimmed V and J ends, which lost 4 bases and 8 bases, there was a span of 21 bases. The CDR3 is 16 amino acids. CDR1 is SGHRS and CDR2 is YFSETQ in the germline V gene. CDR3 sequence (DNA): TGCGCCAGCAGCCCACCCCTTGGTCCTTCAGGGGAAAAACTGTTTTTT. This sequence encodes CASSPPLGPSGEKLFF.

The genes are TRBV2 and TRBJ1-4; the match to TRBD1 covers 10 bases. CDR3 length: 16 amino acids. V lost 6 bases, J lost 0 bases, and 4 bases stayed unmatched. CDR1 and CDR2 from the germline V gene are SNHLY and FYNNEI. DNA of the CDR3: TGTGCCAGCAGAAGGGGACAGGGGACAACTAATGAAAAACTGTTTTTT. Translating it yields CASRRGQGTTNEKLFF.